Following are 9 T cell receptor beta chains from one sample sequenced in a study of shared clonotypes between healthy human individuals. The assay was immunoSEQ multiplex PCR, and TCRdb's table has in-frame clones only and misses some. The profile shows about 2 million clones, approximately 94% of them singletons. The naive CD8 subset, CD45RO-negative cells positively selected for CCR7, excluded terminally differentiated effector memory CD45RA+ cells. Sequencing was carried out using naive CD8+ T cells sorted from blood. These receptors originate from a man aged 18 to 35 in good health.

The CDR3 DNA follows: TGTGCCAGCAGTGAATACCCCGACATTCAGTACTTC. It yields the protein CASSEYPDIQYF. This chain connects TRBV2 to TRBJ2-4, with D uncertain. V was clipped by 2 bases and J by 8 bases, with 7 bases between them. Germline V lookup: CDR1 SNHLY, CDR2 FYNNEI. The CDR3 has 12 amino acids.

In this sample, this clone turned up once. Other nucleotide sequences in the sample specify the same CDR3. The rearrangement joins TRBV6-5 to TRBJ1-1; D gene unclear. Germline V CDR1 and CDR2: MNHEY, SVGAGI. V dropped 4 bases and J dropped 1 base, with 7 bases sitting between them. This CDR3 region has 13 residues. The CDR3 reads CASSSDPNTEAFF. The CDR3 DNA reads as TGTGCCAGCAGTTCGGATCCGAACACTGAAGCTTTCTTT.

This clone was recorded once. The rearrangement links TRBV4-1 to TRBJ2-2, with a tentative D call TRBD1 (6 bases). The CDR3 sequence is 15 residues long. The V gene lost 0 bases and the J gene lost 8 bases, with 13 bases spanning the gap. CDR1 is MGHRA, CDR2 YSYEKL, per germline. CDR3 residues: CASSQDNGGWGELFF. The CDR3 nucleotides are TGCGCCAGCAGCCAAGATAATGGGGGCTGGGGGGAGCTGTTTTTT.

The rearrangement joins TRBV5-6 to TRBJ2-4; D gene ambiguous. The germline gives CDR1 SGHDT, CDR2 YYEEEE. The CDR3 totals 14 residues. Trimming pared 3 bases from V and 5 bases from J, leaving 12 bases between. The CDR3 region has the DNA TGTGCCAGCAGCTCTCGCGGTTGGGAAAACATTCAGTACTTC. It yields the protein CASSSRGWENIQYF.

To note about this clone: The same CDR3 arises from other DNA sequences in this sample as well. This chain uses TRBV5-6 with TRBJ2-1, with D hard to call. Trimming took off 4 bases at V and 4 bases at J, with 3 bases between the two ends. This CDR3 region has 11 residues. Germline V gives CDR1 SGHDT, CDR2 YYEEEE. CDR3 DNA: TGTGCCAGCAGCCGTTACAATGAGCAGTTCTTC. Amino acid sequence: CASSRYNEQFF.

The CDR3, as DNA: TGCGCCAGCAGCCAAGTGGCAGGGGGGGAGGACGAGCAGTACTTC. Translating it yields CASSQVAGGEDEQYF. The chain couples TRBV4-3 to TRBJ2-7, with D perhaps given as TRBD1 or TRBD2 (7 bases each). V lost 1 base, J lost 5 bases, and 15 bases lay in between. CDR1 is LGHNA, CDR2 YSLEER, per germline. The CDR3 has 15 amino acids.

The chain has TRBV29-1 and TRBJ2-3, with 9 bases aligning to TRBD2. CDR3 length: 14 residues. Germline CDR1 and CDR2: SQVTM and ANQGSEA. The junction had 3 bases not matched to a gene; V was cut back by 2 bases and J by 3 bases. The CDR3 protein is CSVERTSETDTQYF. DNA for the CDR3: TGCAGCGTTGAACGGACTAGCGAGACAGATACGCAGTATTTT.

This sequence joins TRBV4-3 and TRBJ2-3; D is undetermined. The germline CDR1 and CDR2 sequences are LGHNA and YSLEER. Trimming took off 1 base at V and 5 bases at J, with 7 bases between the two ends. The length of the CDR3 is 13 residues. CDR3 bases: TGCGCCAGCAGCCAAGCCGTCCTAGATACGCAGTATTTT. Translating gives CASSQAVLDTQYF.

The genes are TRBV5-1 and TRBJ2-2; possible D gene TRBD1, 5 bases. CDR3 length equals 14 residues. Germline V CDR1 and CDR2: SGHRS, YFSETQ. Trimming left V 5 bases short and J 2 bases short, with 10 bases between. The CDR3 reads CASSNRFNTGELFF. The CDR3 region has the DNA TGCGCCAGCAGTAACAGGTTTAACACCGGGGAGCTGTTTTTT.